A single sample gave rise to the 18 T cell receptor beta chains below, sequenced in a study of T cell responses to AZD1222 COVID-19 vaccine. The repertoire was sequenced with immunoSEQ multiplex PCR; TCRdb's copy has only in-frame clones and lacks some. The table has 75,000 to 90,000 clones, 75% to 90% seen once. The material sequenced was peripheral blood, taken 28 days after the second AZD1222 dose. The receptors stem from an adult who received the AZD1222 COVID-19 vaccine.

The CDR3 loop reads CASSQDPGQNEQFF. For the CDR3, the DNA is TGCGCCAGCAGCCAAGATCCCGGCCAGAATGAGCAGTTCTTC. This rearrangement joins TRBV4-3 to TRBJ2-1; D gene ambiguous. The CDR3 runs 14 residues. CDR1 is LGHNA and CDR2 is YSLEER in the germline V gene. V was trimmed by 0 bases and J by 7 bases, leaving 10 bases between them.

The rearrangement links TRBV10-2 to TRBJ2-6; D is perhaps TRBD1 (5 bases). This CDR3 has 15 residues. Looked up from germline, CDR1 is WSHSY and CDR2 is SAAADI. V was pared by 1 base and J by 2 bases, with 6 bases between. CDR3 residues: CASSEFRAGANVLTF. DNA for the CDR3: TGCGCCAGCAGTGAGTTCAGGGCTGGGGCCAACGTCCTGACTTTC.

The chain is built from TRBV4-1 and TRBJ1-6; 7 bases fit TRBD1. CDR3 size: 14 residues. J gave up 6 bases and V 7 bases, and 6 bases lay outside the gene matches. Germline V gene lookup returns CDR1 MGHRA and CDR2 YSYEKL. The CDR3, as DNA: TGCGCCAGCACGGGACCAGGGGGTAATTCACCCCTCCACTTT. Protein sequence: CASTGPGGNSPLHF.

This chain uses TRBV3-1 (or the pseudogene TRBV3-2) with TRBJ2-3, with TRBD1 matching over 10 bases. CDR3 length: 14 amino acids. The ends lost 4 bases at V and 7 bases at J; junction bases unmatched: 5. Germline loops: CDR1 LGHDT, CDR2 YNNKEL (reference sequence). The CDR3 bases are TGTGCCAGCAGCCTATGGGACAGGGGAAATACGCAGTATTTT. Translation gives CASSLWDRGNTQYF.

This clone was counted a single time. The chain recombines TRBV5-5 with TRBJ2-2; 8 nucleotides match TRBD1. Losses at the gene ends were 4 bases for V and 0 bases for J; bases not matched to a gene: 5. The CDR3 has 16 residues. Germline CDR1 reads SGHKS; CDR2 reads YYEKEE (reference sequence). As DNA, the CDR3 is TGTGCCAGCAGCCCTTCAGGGGGCGCGAACACCGGGGAGCTGTTTTTT. Amino acids: CASSPSGGANTGELFF.

The chain is built from TRBV7-2 and TRBJ1-2, with D unresolved. The germline V gene has CDR1 SGHTA and CDR2 FQGNSA. V lost 2 bases and J 6 bases, leaving 10 bases between the germline ends. This CDR3 has 13 amino acids. The CDR3 nucleotides read TGTGCCAGCAGCTTAAGCAGAACTGATGGCTACACCTTC. Encoded protein: CASSLSRTDGYTF.

CDR3 coding DNA: TGTGCCAGCAGTTCCTACGACAGGGTGAACGGCTACACCTTC. Protein sequence: CASSSYDRVNGYTF. This chain links TRBV27 with TRBJ1-2; TRBD1 matches at 7 bases. The CDR3 has 14 residues. The V gene's germline CDR1 is MNHEY and CDR2 SMNVEV (reference sequence). V shed 4 bases and J 8 bases; nucleotides not matched to a gene: 10.

CDR3 sequence reads: CASSVRDRDEQYF. The CDR3 DNA reads as TGTGCCAGCAGCGTCCGGGACAGGGACGAGCAGTACTTC. The V and J genes are TRBV6-5 and TRBJ2-7; 9 nucleotides line up with TRBD1. Germline lookup yields CDR1 MNHEY and CDR2 SVGAGI. Trimming at V came to 6 bases and at J to 5 bases, leaving 5 bases not matched to a gene. This CDR3 is 13 amino acids long.

The chain uses TRBV5-1 and TRBJ1-3, with D uncertain. This CDR3 is built from 15 residues. Trimming took 7 bases from V and 0 from J, leaving 14 bases between them. Germline-derived CDR1 and CDR2 are SGHRS and YFSETQ. CDR3 protein: CASSNGENSGNTIYF. The CDR3, as DNA: TGCGCCAGCTCGAACGGAGAAAACTCTGGAAACACCATATATTTT.

The chain joins TRBV4-2 to TRBJ1-5, with a tentative D call TRBD1 (5 bases). CDR3 length: 15 amino acids. Germline CDR1 reads LGHNA; CDR2 reads YNFKEQ. Trimming left V 0 bases short and J 3 bases short, with 9 bases between. CDR3 sequence reads: CASSQDGGNNQPQHF. The CDR3 DNA reads as TGTGCCAGCAGCCAAGACGGGGGAAACAATCAGCCCCAGCATTTT.

V is TRBV4-1 and J is TRBJ2-1; 9 bases map to TRBD2. V trimming: 1 base; J trimming: 10 bases; junction bases outside the gene matches: 5. Germline lookup yields CDR1 MGHRA and CDR2 YSYEKL. The CDR3 runs 14 residues. The CDR3 region is CASSQVGLAGEQFF. The CDR3 coding sequence is TGCGCCAGCAGCCAAGTGGGTCTAGCGGGAGAGCAGTTCTTC.

V and J are TRBV7-9 and TRBJ2-3, with TRBD1 identical over 7 bases. CDR1 SEHNR and CDR2 FQNEAQ come from the germline V gene (reference sequence). The junction had 11 bases not matched to a gene; V was cut back by 6 bases and J by 2 bases. The CDR3 length is 16 residues. For the CDR3, the DNA is TGTGCCAGCAGTTTTGCGAATGACAGGGTCACAGATACGCAGTATTTT. As protein: CASSFANDRVTDTQYF.

This clone was counted once. The genes are TRBV28 and TRBJ2-3; TRBD1 aligns across 8 bases. After removal of 3 bases from V and 6 bases from J, the junction contained 8 bases not matched to a gene. CDR1 is MDHEN and CDR2 is SYDVKM in the germline V gene. The CDR3 sequence is 15 residues long. The CDR3, as DNA: TGTGCCAGCAGTTTTGCAGGGGGCCTTGAGGATACGCAGTATTTT. Translating it yields CASSFAGGLEDTQYF.

The V call is TRBV7-6, the J call TRBJ2-1, with D possibly TRBD2 on 5 matching bases. V was cut by 2 bases and J by 0 bases, with 8 bases left in between. CDR3 length equals 15 residues. The V gene's germline CDR1 is SGHVS and CDR2 FNYEAQ. CDR3 region: CASSLLASSYNEQFF. The CDR3 nucleotides are TGTGCCAGCAGCTTATTAGCGAGCTCCTACAATGAGCAGTTCTTC.

The rearrangement joins TRBV28 to TRBJ2-7, with a tentative D call TRBD1 (6 bases). V was shortened by 3 bases and J by 4 bases, with 16 bases between the two germline ends. Germline CDR1 reads MDHEN; CDR2 reads SYDVKM. CDR3 size: 15 residues. CDR3 DNA: TGTGCCAGCAGTTTTCCGACAGGCCCAACTTACGAGCAGTACTTC. Translation gives CASSFPTGPTYEQYF.

This chain links TRBV7-3 with TRBJ2-5, with D perhaps matching TRBD1 or TRBD2 (5 bases each). The germline gives CDR1 SGHTA, CDR2 FQGTGA. The CDR3 has 15 residues. The ends were cut back, 1 base at V and 5 bases at J, with 14 bases in the middle. As DNA, the CDR3 is TGTGCCAGCAGCTTAAATGGGGGAGCCTGGGAGACCCAGTACTTC. Its translation is CASSLNGGAWETQYF.

The chain uses TRBV25-1 and TRBJ2-3; D perhaps matches TRBD2 (7 bases). V lost 4 bases and J lost 5, with 10 bases in between. The CDR3 has 13 residues. Germline V CDR1 and CDR2: MGHDK, SYGVNS. In nucleotides, the CDR3 is TGTGCCAGCAGTGTGGGAGGGGGAGATACGCAGTATTTT. This gives the protein CASSVGGGDTQYF.

This chain connects TRBV6-8 to TRBJ1-2; weak D call: TRBD1 (6 bases). The germline V gene has CDR1 MNHGY and CDR2 SAAAGT. The CDR3 spans 13 residues. Trimming removed 6 bases at V and 7 bases at J, with 15 bases between. CDR3: CASRAGVRSGYTF. The CDR3 DNA follows: TGTGCCAGCAGGGCAGGGGTGCGGAGTGGCTACACCTTC.